This T cell receptor (beta chain) appears in the sequencing data of a study of blood T cell repertoires in COVID-19 (dated by TCRdb to 2018 to 2020). For the wider study: Samples covering the acute and convalescent phases of COVID-19 were provided by collaborators in the United States, Italy and Spain. Subjects who had been exposed to COVID-19, were actively infected with it, or had recovered from it provided the deeply sampled blood TCRbeta repertoires that made up the dataset. Where available, HLA class I and class II types were obtained from metadata supplied by the sample provider rather than from assay-based typing. The prospective study material was composed of cDNA or gDNA derived from T cells, B-cell-depleted T cells, or PBMCs. The repertoires were made available in a free public database intended to serve as a resource for research on the immune response to SARS-CoV-2. The samples were drawn from two sources: the first 160 participants of the ongoing ImmuneRACE study, and 1,000 to 1,500 subjects contributed by 6 global collaborators. Nearly every sample came with metadata listing a de-identified subject ID, COVID-19 status, age in years and sex.

Remarks on this clone: What this receptor recognizes is not known. No base-level quality is on record; no much larger clone is a single base apart.

The immunoSEQ Assay, a bias-controlled multiplex PCR, was used to amplify TCRbeta CDR3 regions from genomic DNA. From the authors' description of their analysis: The number of nucleated cells in each sample was estimated from the amplification of reference gene primers within the assay. Sequence reads were collapsed and filtered to measure the absolute abundance of every unique TCRbeta CDR3 rearrangement. Productive Simpson clonality was computed per sample as the square root of Simpson's diversity index over productive rearrangements. TCRdb provides this immuneACCESS table in a form limited to in-frame rearrangements. Some clones are lacking; in checked studies, under half of them reflect an unresolved V gene, and why the rest are absent is not known. D and trimming were read from the DNA, whereas the V and J calls and clone size are those reported in that table. Counted in this sample were around 140,000 clones; roughly 82% of them appeared once. Over 12% of the sample is in the top ten clones.

Points the paper makes about the study in general: The quantity of clinical and demographic metadata differed by source and by participant and was supplied without curation.

Each collaborating institution followed its own protocols to collect whole blood in K2EDTA tubes. For TCRbeta analysis, collaborators shipped samples as frozen whole blood, isolated PBMCs, or DNA extracted from either of those sample types. The germline ends are 9 bases apart after V is trimmed by 3 bases and J by 0 bases. The CDR3 contains 16 residues, cysteine and phenylalanine counted. Here the CDR3 DNA is all that survives: 48 bases in frame from base 1. From a lookup of the germline V gene (reference sequence), CDR1 and CDR2 are LGHDT and YNNKEL. The rearrangement joined TRBV3-1 (or the pseudogene TRBV3-2) to TRBJ2-6, with the D gene uncertain. The TCR sequence derives from a human donor with acute or convalescent COVID-19. The donor label of this sample is uncertain. Sample: peripheral blood. In nucleotide form, the sequence is TGTGCCAGCAGCCAGGGCCTAACCTCTGGGGCCAACGTCCTGACTTTC. It is translated as CASSQGLTSGANVLTF.